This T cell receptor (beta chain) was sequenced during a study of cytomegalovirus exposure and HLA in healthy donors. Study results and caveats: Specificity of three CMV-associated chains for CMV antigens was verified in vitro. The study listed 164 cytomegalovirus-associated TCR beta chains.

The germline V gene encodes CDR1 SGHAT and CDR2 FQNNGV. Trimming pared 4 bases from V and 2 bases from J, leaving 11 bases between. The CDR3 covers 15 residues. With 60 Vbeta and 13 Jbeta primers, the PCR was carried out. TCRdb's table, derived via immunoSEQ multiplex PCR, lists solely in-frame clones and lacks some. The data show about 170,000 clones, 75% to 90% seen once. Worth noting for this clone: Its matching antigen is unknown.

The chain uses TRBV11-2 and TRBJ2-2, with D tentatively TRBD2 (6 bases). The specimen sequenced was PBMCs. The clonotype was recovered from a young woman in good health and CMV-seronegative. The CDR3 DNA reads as TGTGCCAGCAGCTCGGGACTGAGAAACACCGGGGAGCTGTTTTTT. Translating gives CASSSGLRNTGELFF.